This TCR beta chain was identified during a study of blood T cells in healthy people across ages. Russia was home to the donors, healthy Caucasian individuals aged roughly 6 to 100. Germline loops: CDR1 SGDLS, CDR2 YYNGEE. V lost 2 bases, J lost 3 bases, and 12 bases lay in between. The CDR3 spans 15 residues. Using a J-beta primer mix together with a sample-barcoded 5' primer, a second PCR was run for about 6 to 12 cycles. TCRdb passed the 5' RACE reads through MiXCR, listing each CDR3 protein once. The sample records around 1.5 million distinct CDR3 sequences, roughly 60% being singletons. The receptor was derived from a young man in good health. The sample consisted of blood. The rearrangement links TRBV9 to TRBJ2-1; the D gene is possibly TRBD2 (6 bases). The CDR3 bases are TGTGCCAGCAGCGTCGGGGGAGCCCTCTACAATGAGCAGTTCTTC. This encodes CASSVGGALYNEQFF.